Shown below are 11 T cell receptor beta chains from a single sample sequenced in a study of T cells in Graves' hyperthyroidism and ophthalmopathy. Using RNA transcripts as the source, TCR beta CDR3 regions were amplified. RT-PCR in the first round (using the HTBI primer set) targeted the TCR CDR3. In TCRdb, the multiplex PCR reads were re-called with MiXCR into one record per CDR3 protein. This table holds under 130,000 distinct CDR3 sequences, roughly 47% found once. The specimen was blood. The receptors come from a man aged 35 to 55 with Graves' hyperthyroidism.

This clonotype was recorded at least ten times. The chain employs TRBV19 and TRBJ1-2, with D tentatively TRBD1 (5 bases). The CDR3 extends over 13 amino acids. The germline V gene has CDR1 LNHDA and CDR2 SQIVND (reference sequence). Trimming cost V 7 bases and J 4 bases, with 13 bases left between them. CDR3 protein: CASIRQGTYGYTF. The DNA of the CDR3 is TGTGCCAGTATAAGGCAGGGAACCTATGGCTACACCTTC.

As for this clonotype: One end of the junction does not line up with germline, which may come from a read error. The J gene is TRBJ2-3, the V gene TRBV19; D is possibly TRBD1 (6 bases). The CDR3 is 15 amino acids. Germline CDR1 and CDR2: LNHDA and SQIVND (reference sequence). The CDR3 region is CASSIRGLSIDTQYF. In nucleotides, the CDR3 is TGTGCCAGCTCCATCAGGGGCCTCAGCATAGATACGCAGTATTTT.

The chain couples TRBV11-2 to TRBJ2-7; the D call may be TRBD1 or TRBD2 (5 bases each). The CDR3 covers 14 residues. V was cut by 5 bases and J by 2 bases, with 13 bases left in between. The germline gives CDR1 SGHAT, CDR2 FQNNGV. The CDR3 sequence: CASSPVGGAYEQYF. The CDR3 nucleotides are TGTGCCAGCAGCCCCGTTGGGGGAGCCTACGAGCAGTACTTC.

This clonotype has at least ten counts. This sequence joins TRBV7-2 and TRBJ1-2; D gene ambiguous. Trimming took 2 bases from V and 3 from J, leaving 7 bases between them. Germline CDR1 is SGHTA and CDR2 is FQGNSA. This CDR3 is 13 amino acids long. CDR3 protein: CASSLPPYYGYTF. In DNA, the CDR3 is TGTGCCAGCAGCTTACCCCCTTACTATGGCTACACCTTC.

This clonotype has a count of ten or more. In DNA form, the CDR3 reads TGTGCCAGCAGTTACTCGAACTTGGGGGCGCCCTCCTCACCCCTCCACTTT. Amino acids: CASSYSNLGAPSSPLHF. The chain has TRBV6-5 and TRBJ1-6, with TRBD1 as a possible D gene (6 bases). In germline, CDR1 is MNHEY, CDR2 SVGAGI. The CDR3 has 17 residues. The ends were cut back, 0 bases at V and 10 bases at J, with 19 bases in the middle.

V usage is TRBV6-5 and J usage is TRBJ2-2, with D perhaps matching TRBD1 or TRBD2 (5 bases each). V was pared by 2 bases and J by 3 bases, with 7 bases between. This CDR3 has 14 amino acids. Germline-derived CDR1 and CDR2 are MNHEY and SVGAGI. Here the CDR3 reads CASSYQGDTGELFF. The CDR3 DNA reads TGTGCCAGCAGTTACCAGGGAGACACCGGGGAGCTGTTTTTT.

About this clonotype itself: The CDR3 does not end in the conserved phenylalanine or tryptophan, so this is likely a read error. This sequence joins TRBV15 and TRBJ1-6, with 10 bases identical to TRBD1. Germline V gene lookup returns CDR1 LNHNV and CDR2 YYDKDF (reference sequence). This CDR3 region has 14 residues. CDR3 in amino acids: CAASRTGGESPLHL. For the CDR3, the DNA is TGTGCCGCCAGCCGGACAGGGGGGGAATCACCCCTCCACTTG.

The chain is built from TRBV7-3 and TRBJ2-7; 16 bases are a match to TRBD2. The CDR3 has 15 residues. From germline, CDR1 is SGHTA and CDR2 FQGTGA. Trimming removed 4 bases from V and 6 bases from J; junction bases left unmatched: 3. CDR3 loop: CASSWGLAGGAEQYF. The DNA for the CDR3 is TGTGCCAGCAGCTGGGGACTAGCGGGAGGGGCCGAGCAGTACTTC.

Concerning this clonotype: A much larger clone is a single base away; this may be a read error. The rearrangement joins TRBV7-3 to TRBJ2-7; 9 bases align to TRBD2. Germline lookup yields CDR1 SGHTA and CDR2 FQGTGA. The CDR3 totals 16 residues. The CDR3 sequence: CASSQEAGGRRGAQHF. CDR3 DNA: TGTGCCAGCAGCCAAGAAGCGGGGGGCCGCCGGGGGGCCCAGCACTTC.

This clonotype was detected many times. The chain uses TRBV5-6 and TRBJ1-1; 8 bases agree with TRBD1. The ends lost 3 bases at V and 5 bases at J; junction bases unmatched: 6. This CDR3 is built from 14 residues. The germline V gene has CDR1 SGHDT and CDR2 YYEEEE. In nucleotides, the CDR3 is TGTGCCAGCAGCTCGGACAGGGAGGAAACTGAAGCTTTCTTT. This gives the protein CASSSDREETEAFF.

The sample holds many counts of this clonotype. The rearrangement joins TRBV19 to TRBJ1-5; D uncertain. The CDR3 covers 15 residues. Germline CDR1 is LNHDA and CDR2 is SQIVND (reference sequence). Trimming stripped 1 base from V and 2 bases from J, with 9 bases between. CDR3 sequence reads: CASSIAWERNQPQHF. The CDR3 DNA follows: TGTGCCAGTAGTATAGCGTGGGAACGCAATCAGCCCCAGCATTTT.